The 7 T cell receptor beta chains listed next were all sequenced from one sample in a study of CD8 T cells in ankylosing spondylitis. Study results and limitations: A TCR beta motif of roughly eight highly homologous variants appeared characteristic of ankylosing spondylitis blood.

TCRdb independently ran MiXCR on the 5' RACE reads; one entry per CDR3 protein. The table has around 490,000 distinct CDR3 sequences, 5.3% seen once. These receptors have no identified antigens. Sample: blood, either unsorted or a sorted T cell fraction (not recorded which). The receptors derive from a male donor with ankylosing spondylitis.

A word on this clonotype: One junction end disagrees with the germline gene, perhaps due to a read error. The CDR3: CAISPGSSDTQYF. The CDR3 coding sequence is TGTGCCATCAGCCCCGGTTCATCGGATACGCAGTATTTT. This chain links TRBV5-5 with TRBJ2-3; D remains unclear. The CDR3 loop spans 13 amino acids. From germline, CDR1 is SGHKS and CDR2 YYEKEE (reference sequence).

This chain uses TRBV10-3 with TRBJ2-2; D perhaps matches TRBD2 (5 bases). The CDR3 spans 15 residues. The germline CDR1 and CDR2 sequences are ENHRY and SYGVKD. Trimming took 4 bases from V and 7 from J, leaving 16 bases between them. CDR3 region: CAISADTNRGGELFF. CDR3 in DNA: TGTGCCATCAGTGCCGATACCAACCGGGGCGGGGAGCTGTTTTTT.

This clonotype was seen ten or more times. V is TRBV6-4 and J is TRBJ2-2; TRBD2 matches 11 bases. CDR1 is MRHNA and CDR2 is SNTAGT in the germline V gene. The J segment lost 5 bases and the V segment lost 8 bases, leaving 4 bases of the junction unmatched. The CDR3 is made up of 14 amino acids. The CDR3 DNA is TGTGCCAGCCGGACTAGCGGGCAGACCGGGGAGCTGTTTTTT. It specifies CASRTSGQTGELFF.

At least ten counts were recorded for this clonotype. V usage is TRBV7-2 and J usage is TRBJ1-2; 7 bases agree with TRBD1. The germline gives CDR1 SGHTA, CDR2 FQGNSA. J was trimmed by 5 bases and V by 4 bases; bases with no gene match: 7. The CDR3 loop spans 14 amino acids. In DNA, the CDR3 is TGTGCCAGCAGCTCAGACAGGGCAGCATATGGCTACACCTTC. This codes for CASSSDRAAYGYTF.

This rearrangement joins TRBV3-1 to TRBJ2-1, with D maybe TRBD1 (6 bases). CDR1 is LGHDT, CDR2 YNNKEL, per germline (reference sequence). Trimming took off 0 bases at V and 9 bases at J, with 21 bases between the two ends. CDR3 size: 17 residues. The CDR3: CASSQDLNRQESGEQFF. The CDR3, as DNA: TGTGCCAGCAGCCAAGACCTGAACCGACAGGAGTCGGGTGAGCAGTTCTTC.

Concerning this clonotype itself: This sequence may be a read error, since a much larger clone differs from it by one base. This chain joins TRBV11-2 and TRBJ2-7; 10 bases are shared with TRBD2. The CDR3 has 11 residues. Germline values: CDR1 SGHAT, CDR2 FQNNGV. With V trimmed by 4 bases and J by 12 bases, 3 bases remained unmatched. As DNA, the CDR3 is TGTGCCAGCAGCTACACTAGCGGGACGTACTTC. It translates to CASSYTSGTYF.

This clonotype was counted ten times or more. The chain carries TRBV7-2 and TRBJ2-5; 10 bases align to TRBD1. Losses at the gene ends were 2 bases for V and 5 bases for J; bases not matched to a gene: 5. CDR3 length equals 15 residues. CDR1 and CDR2 from the germline V gene are SGHTA and FQGNSA. CDR3 nucleotide sequence: TGTGCCAGCAGCTTACTTTGGACAGGGGGTGAGACCCAGTACTTC. Protein: CASSLLWTGGETQYF. Full variable domain (remainder filled in from reference TRBV7-2 and TRBJ2-5): GAGVSQSPSNKVTEKGKDVELRCDPISGHTALYWYRQSLGQGLEFLIYFQGNSAPDKSGLPSDRFSAERTGGSVSTLTIQRTQQEDSAVYLCASSLLWTGGETQYFGPGTRLLVL.